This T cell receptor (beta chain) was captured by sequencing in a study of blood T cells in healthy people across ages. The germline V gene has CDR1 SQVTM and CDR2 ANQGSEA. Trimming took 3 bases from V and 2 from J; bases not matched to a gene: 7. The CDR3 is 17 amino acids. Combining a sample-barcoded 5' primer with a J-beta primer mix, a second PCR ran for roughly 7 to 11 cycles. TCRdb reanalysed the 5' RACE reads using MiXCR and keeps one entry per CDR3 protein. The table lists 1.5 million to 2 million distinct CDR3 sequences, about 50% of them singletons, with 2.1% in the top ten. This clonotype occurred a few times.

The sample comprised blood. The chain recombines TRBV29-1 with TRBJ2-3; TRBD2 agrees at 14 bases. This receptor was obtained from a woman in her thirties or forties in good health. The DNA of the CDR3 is TGCAGCGTTGACCGACTAGCGGGGGGGATATTCACAGATACGCAGTATTTT. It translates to CSVDRLAGGIFTDTQYF.